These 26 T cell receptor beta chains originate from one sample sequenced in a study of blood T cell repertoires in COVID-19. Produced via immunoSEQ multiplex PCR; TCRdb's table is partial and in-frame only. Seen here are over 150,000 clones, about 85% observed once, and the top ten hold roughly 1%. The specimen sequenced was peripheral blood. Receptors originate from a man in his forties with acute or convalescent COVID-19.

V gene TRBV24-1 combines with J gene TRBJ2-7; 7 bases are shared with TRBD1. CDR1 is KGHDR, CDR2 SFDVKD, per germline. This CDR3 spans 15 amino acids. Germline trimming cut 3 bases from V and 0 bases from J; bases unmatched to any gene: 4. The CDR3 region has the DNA TGTGCCACCAGTGATCCTCACAGGGGCTCCTACGAGCAGTACTTC. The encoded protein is CATSDPHRGSYEQYF.

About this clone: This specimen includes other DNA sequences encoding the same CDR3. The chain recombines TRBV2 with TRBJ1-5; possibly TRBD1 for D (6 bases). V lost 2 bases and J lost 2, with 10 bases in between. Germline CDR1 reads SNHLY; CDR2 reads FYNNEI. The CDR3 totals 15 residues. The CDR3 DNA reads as TGTGCCAGCAGTGAACGGTCAGGGGGCAATCAGCCCCAGCATTTT. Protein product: CASSERSGGNQPQHF.

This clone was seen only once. CDR3 coding DNA: TGCGCCAGCAGCTTTTTAGACTCCTACAATGAGCAGTTCTTC. Translated, it gives CASSFLDSYNEQFF. The chain is built from TRBV5-1 and TRBJ2-1; D gene ambiguous. The CDR3 runs 14 residues. CDR1 is SGHRS, CDR2 YFSETQ, per germline. V was shortened by 2 bases and J by 0 bases, with 6 bases between the two germline ends.

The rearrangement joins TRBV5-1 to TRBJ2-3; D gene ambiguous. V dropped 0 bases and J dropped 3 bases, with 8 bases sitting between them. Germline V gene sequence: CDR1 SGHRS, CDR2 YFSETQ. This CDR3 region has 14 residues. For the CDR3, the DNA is TGCGCCAGCAGCTTGGGAGGTTGGACAGATACGCAGTATTTT. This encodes CASSLGGWTDTQYF.

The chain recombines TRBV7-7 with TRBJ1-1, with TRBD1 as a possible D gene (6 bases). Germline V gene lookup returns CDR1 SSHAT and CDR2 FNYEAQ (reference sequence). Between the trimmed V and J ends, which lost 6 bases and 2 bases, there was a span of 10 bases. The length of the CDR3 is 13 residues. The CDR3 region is CASSVDSNTEAFF. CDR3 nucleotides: TGTGCCAGCAGTGTGGACAGTAACACTGAAGCTTTCTTT.

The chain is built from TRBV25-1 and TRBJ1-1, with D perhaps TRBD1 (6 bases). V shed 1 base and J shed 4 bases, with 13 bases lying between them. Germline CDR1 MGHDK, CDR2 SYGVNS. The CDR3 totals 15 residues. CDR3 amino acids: CASSELGGASTEAFF. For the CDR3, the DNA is TGTGCCAGCAGTGAATTAGGGGGGGCGAGCACTGAAGCTTTCTTT.

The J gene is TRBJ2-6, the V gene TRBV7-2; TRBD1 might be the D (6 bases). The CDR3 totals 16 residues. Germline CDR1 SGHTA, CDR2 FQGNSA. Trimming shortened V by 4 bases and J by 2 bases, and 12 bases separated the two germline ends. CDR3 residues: CASSYFTGTGANVLTF. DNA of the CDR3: TGTGCCAGCAGCTATTTTACAGGGACTGGGGCCAACGTCCTGACTTTC.

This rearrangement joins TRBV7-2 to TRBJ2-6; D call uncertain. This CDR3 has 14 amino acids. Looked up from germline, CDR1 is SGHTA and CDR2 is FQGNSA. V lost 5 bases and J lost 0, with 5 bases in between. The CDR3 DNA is TGTGCCAGCAGCCTCTACTCTGGGGCCAACGTCCTGACTTTC. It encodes CASSLYSGANVLTF.

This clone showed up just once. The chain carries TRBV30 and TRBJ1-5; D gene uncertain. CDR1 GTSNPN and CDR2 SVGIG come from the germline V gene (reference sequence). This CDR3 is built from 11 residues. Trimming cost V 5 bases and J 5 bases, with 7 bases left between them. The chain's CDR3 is CAWGGDQPQHF. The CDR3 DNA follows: TGTGCCTGGGGCGGGGATCAGCCCCAGCATTTT.

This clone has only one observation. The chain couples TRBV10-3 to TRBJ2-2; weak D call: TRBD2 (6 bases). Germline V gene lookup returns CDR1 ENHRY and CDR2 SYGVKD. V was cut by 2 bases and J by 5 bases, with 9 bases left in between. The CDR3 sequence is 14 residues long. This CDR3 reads CAISEGGMTGELFF. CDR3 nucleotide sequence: TGTGCCATCAGTGAGGGAGGGATGACCGGGGAGCTGTTTTTT.

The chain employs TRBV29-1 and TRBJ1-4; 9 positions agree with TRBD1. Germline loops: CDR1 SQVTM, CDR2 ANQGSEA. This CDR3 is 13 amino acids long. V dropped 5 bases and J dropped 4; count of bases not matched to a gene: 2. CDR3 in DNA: TGCAGCGTTCAGGGACAGGGTAATGAAAAACTGTTTTTT. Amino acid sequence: CSVQGQGNEKLFF.

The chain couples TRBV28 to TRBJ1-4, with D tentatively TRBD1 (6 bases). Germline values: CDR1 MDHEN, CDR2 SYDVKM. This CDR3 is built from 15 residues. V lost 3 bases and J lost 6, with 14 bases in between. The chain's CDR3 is CASSFGQSRDEKLFF. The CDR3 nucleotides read TGTGCCAGCAGTTTTGGACAGAGCCGGGATGAAAAACTGTTTTTT.

CDR3 sequence reads: CASSLGTGGYNEQFF. Written as DNA, the CDR3 is TGTGCCAGCAGCCTTGGGACAGGGGGTTACAATGAGCAGTTCTTC. The V call is TRBV11-2, the J call TRBJ2-1, with TRBD1 identical over 11 bases. CDR1 is SGHAT and CDR2 is FQNNGV in the germline V gene. Trimming at V came to 5 bases and at J to 4 bases, leaving 4 bases not matched to a gene. The CDR3 loop spans 15 amino acids.

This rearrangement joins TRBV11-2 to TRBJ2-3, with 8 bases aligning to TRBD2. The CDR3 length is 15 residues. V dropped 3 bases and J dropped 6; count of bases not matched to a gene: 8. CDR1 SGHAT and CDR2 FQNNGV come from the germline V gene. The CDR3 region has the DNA TGTGCCAGCAGCTTTCTGGGCGGGGGGTTTGATACGCAGTATTTT. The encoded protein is CASSFLGGGFDTQYF. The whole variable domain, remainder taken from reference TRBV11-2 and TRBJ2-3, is EAGVAQSPRYKIIEKRQSVAFWCNPISGHATLYWYQQILGQGPKLLIQFQNNGVVDDSQLPKDRFSAERLKGVDSTLKIQPAKLEDSAVYLCASSFLGGGFDTQYFGPGTRLTVL.

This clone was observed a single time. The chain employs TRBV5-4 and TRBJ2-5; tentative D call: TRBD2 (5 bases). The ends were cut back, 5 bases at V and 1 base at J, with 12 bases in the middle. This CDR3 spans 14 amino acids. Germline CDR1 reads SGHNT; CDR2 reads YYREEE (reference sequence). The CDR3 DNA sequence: TGTGCCAGCAGTTCCGACGGACTCCAAGAGACCCAGTACTTC. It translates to CASSSDGLQETQYF.

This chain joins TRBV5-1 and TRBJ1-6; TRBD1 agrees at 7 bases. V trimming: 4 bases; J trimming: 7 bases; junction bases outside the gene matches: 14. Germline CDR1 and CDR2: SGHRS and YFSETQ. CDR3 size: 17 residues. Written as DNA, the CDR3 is TGCGCCAGCAGCACGGGACAGAATCAGGTCGGGAATTCACCCCTCCACTTT. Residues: CASSTGQNQVGNSPLHF. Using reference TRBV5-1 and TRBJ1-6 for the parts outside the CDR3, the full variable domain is KAGVTQTPRYLIKTRGQQVTLSCSPISGHRSVSWYQQTPGQGLQFLFEYFSETQRNKGNFPGRFSGRQFSNSRSEMNVSTLELGDSALYLCASSTGQNQVGNSPLHFGNGTRLTVT.

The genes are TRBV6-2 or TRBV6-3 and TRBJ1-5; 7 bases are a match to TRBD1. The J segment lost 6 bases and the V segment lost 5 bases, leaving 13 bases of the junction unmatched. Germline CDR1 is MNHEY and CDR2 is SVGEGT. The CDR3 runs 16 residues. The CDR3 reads CASSKPGQQSSQPQHF. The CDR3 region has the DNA TGTGCCAGCAGTAAGCCGGGACAGCAGTCAAGTCAGCCCCAGCATTTT.

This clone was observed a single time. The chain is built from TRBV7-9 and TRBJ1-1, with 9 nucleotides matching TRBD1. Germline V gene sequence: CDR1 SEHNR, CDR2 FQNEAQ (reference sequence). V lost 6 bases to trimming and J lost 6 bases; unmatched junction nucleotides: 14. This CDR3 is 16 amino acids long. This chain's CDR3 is CASRRDRVRGPPEAFF. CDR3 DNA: TGTGCCAGCAGGAGGGACAGGGTGAGAGGCCCTCCTGAAGCTTTCTTT.

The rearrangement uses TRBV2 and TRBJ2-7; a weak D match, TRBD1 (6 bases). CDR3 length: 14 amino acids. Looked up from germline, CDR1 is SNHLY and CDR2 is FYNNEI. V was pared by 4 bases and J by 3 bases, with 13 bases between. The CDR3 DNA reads TGTGCCAGCAGTGTGGGTCAGGGGATCTACGAGCAGTACTTC. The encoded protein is CASSVGQGIYEQYF. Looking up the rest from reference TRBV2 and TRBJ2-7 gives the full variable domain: EPEVTQTPSHQVTQMGQEVILRCVPISNHLYFYWYRQILGQKVEFLVSFYNNEISEKSEIFDDQFSVERPDGSNFTLKIRSTKLEDSAMYFCASSVGQGIYEQYFGPGTRLTVT.

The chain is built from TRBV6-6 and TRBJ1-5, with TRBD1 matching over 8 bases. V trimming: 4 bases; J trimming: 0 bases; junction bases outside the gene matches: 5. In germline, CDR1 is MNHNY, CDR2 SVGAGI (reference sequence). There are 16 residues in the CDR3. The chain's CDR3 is CASSSTGQGSNQPQHF. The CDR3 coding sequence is TGTGCCAGCAGTTCCACCGGACAGGGTAGCAATCAGCCCCAGCATTTT.

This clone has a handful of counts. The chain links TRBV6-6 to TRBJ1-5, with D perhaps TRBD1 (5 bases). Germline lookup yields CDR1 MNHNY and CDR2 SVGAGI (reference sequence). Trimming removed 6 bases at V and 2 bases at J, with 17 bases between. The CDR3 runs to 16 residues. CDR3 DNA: TGTGCCAGCAGCCAAGAGTCAGGGTTGGGCAATCAGCCCCAGCATTTT. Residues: CASSQESGLGNQPQHF.

CDR3 amino acids: CASSLRGNTEAFF. The CDR3 DNA sequence: TGTGCCAGCAGCTTACGAGGGAACACTGAAGCTTTCTTT. J is TRBJ1-1 and V is TRBV7-3; D gene unclear. Trimming took off 2 bases at V and 1 base at J, with 5 bases between the two ends. Germline CDR1 SGHTA, CDR2 FQGTGA. This CDR3 is 13 amino acids long.

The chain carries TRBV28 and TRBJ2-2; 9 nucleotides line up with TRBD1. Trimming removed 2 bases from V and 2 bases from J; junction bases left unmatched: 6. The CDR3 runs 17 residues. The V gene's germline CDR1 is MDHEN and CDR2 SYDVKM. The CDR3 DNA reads TGTGCCAGCAGTTTAGACTTGACAGGGGGAAACACCGGGGAGCTGTTTTTT. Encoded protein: CASSLDLTGGNTGELFF.

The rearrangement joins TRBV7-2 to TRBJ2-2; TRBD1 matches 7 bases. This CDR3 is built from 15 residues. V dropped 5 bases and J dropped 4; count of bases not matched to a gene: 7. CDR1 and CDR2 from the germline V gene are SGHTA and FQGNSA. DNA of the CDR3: TGTGCCAGCAGCCCCCGACAGGGATTCACCGGGGAGCTGTTTTTT. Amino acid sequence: CASSPRQGFTGELFF.

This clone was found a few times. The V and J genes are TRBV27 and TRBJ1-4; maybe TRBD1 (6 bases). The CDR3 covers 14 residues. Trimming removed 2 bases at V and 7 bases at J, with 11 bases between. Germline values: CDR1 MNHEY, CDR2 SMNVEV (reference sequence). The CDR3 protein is CASSLRGWGEKLFF. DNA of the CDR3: TGTGCCAGCAGTTTAAGGGGGTGGGGTGAAAAACTGTTTTTT.

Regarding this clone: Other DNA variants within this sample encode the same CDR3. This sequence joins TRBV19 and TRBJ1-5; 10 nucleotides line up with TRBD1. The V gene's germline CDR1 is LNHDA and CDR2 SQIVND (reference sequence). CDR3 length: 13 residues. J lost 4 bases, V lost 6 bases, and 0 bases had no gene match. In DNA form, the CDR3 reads TGTGCCAGTAGGGACAGGGGGAATCAGCCCCAGCATTTT. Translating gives CASRDRGNQPQHF.